Presented here are 27 T cell receptor beta chains from one specimen sequenced in a study of blood T cell repertoires in COVID-19. Measured with immunoSEQ multiplex PCR; TCRdb has only the in-frame clones, and not every one. This table holds just over 95,000 clones, 82% found once. Sequencing was done on a sample of peripheral blood. These receptors were taken from a man older than 75 with acute or convalescent COVID-19.

J is TRBJ1-6 and V is TRBV5-1; 9 bases are shared with TRBD1. Looked up from germline, CDR1 is SGHRS and CDR2 is YFSETQ. Trimming removed 4 bases from V and 2 bases from J; junction bases left unmatched: 1. This CDR3 has 15 residues. The CDR3 loop is CASSGTGPYNSPLHF. CDR3 nucleotide sequence: TGCGCCAGCAGCGGGACAGGGCCCTATAATTCACCCCTCCACTTT. Supplemented by reference TRBV5-1 and TRBJ1-6, the full variable domain reads KAGVTQTPRYLIKTRGQQVTLSCSPISGHRSVSWYQQTPGQGLQFLFEYFSETQRNKGNFPGRFSGRQFSNSRSEMNVSTLELGDSALYLCASSGTGPYNSPLHFGNGTRLTVT.

Only a few counts were recorded for this clone. The chain uses TRBV3-1 (or the pseudogene TRBV3-2) and TRBJ2-2, with 10 bases lining up with TRBD2. There are 18 residues in the CDR3. With 1 base clipped from V and 6 bases from J, the junction kept 11 bases outside the gene matches. Germline assignment: CDR1 LGHDT and CDR2 YNNKEL (reference sequence). This CDR3 reads CASSQATSGRVRSGELFF. CDR3 bases: TGTGCCAGCAGCCAAGCGACCAGCGGGAGGGTTAGGTCCGGGGAGCTGTTTTTT.

The chain recombines TRBV7-2 with TRBJ1-6; no reliable D call. The V end was cut by 2 bases, the J end by 15 bases, with 14 bases between. CDR3 length equals 13 residues. Germline CDR1 is SGHTA and CDR2 is FQGNSA. The CDR3 sequence: CASSLLQAEFLHF. DNA for the CDR3: TGTGCCAGCAGCTTATTGCAGGCCGAATTCCTCCACTTT.

The rearrangement joins TRBV9 to TRBJ1-3, with D tentatively TRBD1 (5 bases). The CDR3 length is 19 residues. Germline assignment: CDR1 SGDLS and CDR2 YYNGEE. Trimming took 3 bases from V and 1 from J, leaving 23 bases between them. The CDR3 loop is CASSDPRGSTKVSGNTIYF. The CDR3 region has the DNA TGTGCCAGCAGCGACCCCCGGGGGTCCACGAAGGTGTCTGGAAACACCATATATTTT.

The chain combines TRBV6-5 with TRBJ2-1, with TRBD2 identical over 8 bases. Germline V gene lookup returns CDR1 MNHEY and CDR2 SVGAGI. The CDR3 covers 14 residues. Unmatched junction bases numbered 7, after V lost 8 bases and J lost 4 bases. The CDR3 region is CASGVAGLYNEQFF. The CDR3, as DNA: TGTGCCAGCGGGGTAGCGGGGTTATACAATGAGCAGTTCTTC.

This clone was observed a handful of times. The chain has TRBV18 and TRBJ2-2; no firm D call. V was pared by 2 bases and J by 1 base, with 8 bases between. The CDR3 is made up of 15 amino acids. Germline V gives CDR1 KGHSH, CDR2 LQKENI. This CDR3 reads CASSPSNLNTGELFF. CDR3 coding DNA: TGTGCCAGCTCACCAAGCAATCTGAACACCGGGGAGCTGTTTTTT.

This chain connects TRBV29-1 to TRBJ1-2; TRBD1 is a possible D gene (5 bases). The V end was cut by 5 bases, the J end by 8 bases, with 15 bases between. CDR3 length equals 12 residues. Germline assignment: CDR1 SQVTM and CDR2 ANQGSEA. CDR3 nucleotide sequence: TGCAGCGTTCAACTGGGGGGTGCAGGCTACACCTTC. It is translated as CSVQLGGAGYTF.

In this sample, this clone turned up once. CDR3 amino acids: CASTPGTGRTDTQYF. The CDR3 region has the DNA TGTGCCAGCACCCCCGGGACAGGGCGCACAGATACGCAGTATTTT. The genes are TRBV2 and TRBJ2-3; TRBD1 matches at 9 bases. Unmatched junction bases numbered 6, after V lost 7 bases and J lost 1 base. The CDR3 is 15 amino acids. Looked up from germline, CDR1 is SNHLY and CDR2 is FYNNEI.

The CDR3 sequence is CASSHFPEQAQYF. CDR3 nucleotide sequence: TGTGCCAGCAGTCACTTTCCGGAACAGGCCCAGTACTTC. This sequence joins TRBV12-3 or TRBV12-4 and TRBJ2-5; D is perhaps TRBD1 (5 bases). The CDR3 has 13 amino acids. V was cut by 5 bases and J by 9 bases, with 16 bases left in between.

This clone has a handful of counts. The chain uses TRBV18 and TRBJ2-7; TRBD2 might be the D (6 bases). The CDR3 length is 11 residues. CDR1 and CDR2 from the germline V gene are KGHSH and LQKENI. V lost 4 bases and J lost 7, with 8 bases in between. Written as DNA, the CDR3 is TGTGCCAGCTCACTCCGGGAGGAGCAGTACTTC. Its translation is CASSLREEQYF.

The rearrangement uses TRBV27 and TRBJ1-5; 8 positions agree with TRBD1. This CDR3 contains 14 residues. Germline V CDR1 and CDR2: MNHEY, SMNVEV (reference sequence). V was pared by 6 bases and J by 4 bases, with 5 bases of the junction left unmatched. This CDR3 reads CASRTGAINQPQHF. The CDR3 DNA is TGTGCCAGCAGGACAGGGGCGATTAATCAGCCCCAGCATTTT.

The chain uses TRBV7-6 and TRBJ1-1; 8 nucleotides line up with TRBD1. Germline CDR1 and CDR2: SGHVS and FNYEAQ. After removal of 3 bases from V and 1 base from J, the junction contained 7 bases not matched to a gene. There are 16 residues in the CDR3. CDR3 sequence reads: CASSLQTGEQNTEAFF. CDR3 sequence (DNA): TGTGCCAGCAGCTTGCAGACAGGGGAGCAGAACACTGAAGCTTTCTTT.

The rearrangement joins TRBV6-2 or TRBV6-3 to TRBJ1-5; D ambiguous. This CDR3 contains 14 residues. V was trimmed by 5 bases and J by 4 bases, leaving 12 bases between them. Germline V gene sequence: CDR1 MNHEY, CDR2 SVGEGT. CDR3 in amino acids: CASSPYSFNQPQHF. The CDR3 nucleotides are TGTGCCAGCAGTCCCTACAGCTTTAATCAGCCCCAGCATTTT.

This sequence joins TRBV4-3 and TRBJ2-1; D is perhaps TRBD2 (6 bases). The CDR3 sequence is 12 residues long. Germline lookup yields CDR1 LGHNA and CDR2 YSLEER. V lost 1 base, J lost 14 bases, and 12 bases lay in between. The CDR3, as DNA: TGCGCCAGCAGCCAAGGGCAGGGAGGCGAGTTCTTC. Its protein is CASSQGQGGEFF.

V and J are TRBV11-2 and TRBJ2-7; TRBD1 matches at 7 bases. The V and J ends lost 2 bases and 4 bases, in that order; junction bases with no gene match: 11. The CDR3 totals 16 residues. CDR1 is SGHAT and CDR2 is FQNNGV in the germline V gene. For the CDR3, the DNA is TGTGCCAGCAGCTTAAGCCAAGTAGGGGGCAAGTACGAGCAGTACTTC. This sequence encodes CASSLSQVGGKYEQYF.

This clone was observed once. The CDR3 DNA is TGTGCCAGCAGCTTAGAGGGCTTCCCCAGCTACGAGCAGTACTTC. It is translated as CASSLEGFPSYEQYF. V gene TRBV11-2 combines with J gene TRBJ2-7, with D hard to call. V was clipped by 0 bases and J by 3 bases, with 12 bases between them. Germline CDR1 is SGHAT and CDR2 is FQNNGV. This CDR3 comprises 15 residues.

The chain joins TRBV9 to TRBJ1-4; weak D call: TRBD1 (6 bases). V lost 3 bases to trimming and J lost 7 bases, with 13 bases between them. Germline assignment: CDR1 SGDLS and CDR2 YYNGEE. The CDR3 is 14 residues long. CDR3 DNA: TGTGCCAGCAGCGCCGTGGGGGCGGGTGAAAAACTGTTTTTT. Its protein is CASSAVGAGEKLFF.

The chain uses TRBV7-8 and TRBJ2-2; D gene ambiguous. Germline assignment: CDR1 SGHVS and CDR2 FQNEAQ. This CDR3 is 12 amino acids long. V lost 5 bases, J lost 2 bases, and 3 bases lay in between. The CDR3 reads CASSLNTGELFF. CDR3 nucleotide sequence: TGTGCCAGCAGCCTAAACACCGGGGAGCTGTTTTTT.

The CDR3 region is CASSIILAGGGGYTF. The CDR3 coding sequence is TGTGCCAGTAGTATAATCTTGGCAGGGGGCGGCGGCTACACCTTC. This chain joins TRBV19 and TRBJ1-2, with 8 bases that match TRBD1. V gave up 2 bases and J gave up 8 bases; unmatched junction bases: 10. CDR3 length: 15 residues. Germline values: CDR1 LNHDA, CDR2 SQIVND (reference sequence).

The V and J genes are TRBV13 and TRBJ2-2; D not certain. The CDR3 has 17 residues. V was trimmed by 1 base and J by 1 base, leaving 13 bases between them. CDR1 PRHDT and CDR2 FYEKMQ come from the germline V gene (reference sequence). CDR3 amino acids: CASSLEPPDRNTGELFF. CDR3 coding DNA: TGTGCCAGCAGCTTAGAACCCCCCGATAGGAACACCGGGGAGCTGTTTTTT.

The rearrangement joins TRBV7-2 to TRBJ2-1; 7 bases are a match to TRBD1. CDR1 and CDR2 from the germline V gene are SGHTA and FQGNSA. CDR3 length equals 13 residues. Trimming removed 2 bases from V and 9 bases from J; junction bases left unmatched: 4. This CDR3 is CASSLKRQGEQFF. For the CDR3, the DNA is TGTGCCAGCAGCTTAAAACGACAGGGTGAGCAGTTCTTC.

This clone was detected only once. The chain employs TRBV27 and TRBJ2-3; a weak D match, TRBD2 (6 bases). The CDR3 length is 14 residues. Germline assignment: CDR1 MNHEY and CDR2 SMNVEV (reference sequence). V shed 2 bases and J shed 6 bases, with 12 bases lying between them. CDR3 sequence: CASSLTGSGDTQYF. In nucleotides, the CDR3 is TGTGCCAGCAGTTTAACCGGGAGTGGTGATACGCAGTATTTT.

This chain links TRBV7-9 with TRBJ2-1, with 9 bases lining up with TRBD1. The germline CDR1 and CDR2 sequences are SEHNR and FQNEAQ (reference sequence). The V gene end was trimmed by 4 bases and the J gene end by 4 bases; junction bases not matched to a gene: 5. The CDR3 has 15 amino acids. CDR3 sequence (DNA): TGTGCCAGCAGCTCACAGGGGGCGCGTTACAATGAGCAGTTCTTC. Its protein product is CASSSQGARYNEQFF.

The rearrangement links TRBV5-5 to TRBJ2-7, with 7 bases fitting TRBD1. This CDR3 is built from 14 residues. V was pared by 0 bases and J by 2 bases, with 2 bases of the junction left unmatched. Germline V gene lookup returns CDR1 SGHKS and CDR2 YYEKEE (reference sequence). Written as DNA, the CDR3 is TGTGCCAGCAGCTTGGGCCAGGGGGCCTACGAGCAGTACTTC. This encodes CASSLGQGAYEQYF.

The V gene is TRBV7-9, the J gene TRBJ2-3; D ambiguous. V dropped 5 bases and J dropped 2 bases, with 5 bases sitting between them. The length of the CDR3 is 12 residues. Germline V gives CDR1 SEHNR, CDR2 FQNEAQ (reference sequence). The CDR3 nucleotides read TGTGCCAGCAGCATAAACACAGATACGCAGTATTTT. It codes for CASSINTDTQYF.

V and J are TRBV9 and TRBJ1-2, with 9 bases identical to TRBD1. Germline V CDR1 and CDR2: SGDLS, YYNGEE. This CDR3 is 14 amino acids long. J lost 7 bases, V lost 1 base, and 5 bases had no gene match. CDR3 bases: TGTGCCAGCAGCGTATACAGGGGGCTGAGTGGCTACACCTTC. The encoded protein is CASSVYRGLSGYTF.

The V call is TRBV7-9, the J call TRBJ1-2; 7 bases align to TRBD1. This CDR3 is built from 16 residues. The V gene end was trimmed by 5 bases and the J gene end by 0 bases; junction bases not matched to a gene: 9. The germline V gene encodes CDR1 SEHNR and CDR2 FQNEAQ (reference sequence). CDR3 coding DNA: TGTGCCAGCAGCCCGGCGGGTCAGGGGGCTAACTATGGCTACACCTTC. Its translation: CASSPAGQGANYGYTF.